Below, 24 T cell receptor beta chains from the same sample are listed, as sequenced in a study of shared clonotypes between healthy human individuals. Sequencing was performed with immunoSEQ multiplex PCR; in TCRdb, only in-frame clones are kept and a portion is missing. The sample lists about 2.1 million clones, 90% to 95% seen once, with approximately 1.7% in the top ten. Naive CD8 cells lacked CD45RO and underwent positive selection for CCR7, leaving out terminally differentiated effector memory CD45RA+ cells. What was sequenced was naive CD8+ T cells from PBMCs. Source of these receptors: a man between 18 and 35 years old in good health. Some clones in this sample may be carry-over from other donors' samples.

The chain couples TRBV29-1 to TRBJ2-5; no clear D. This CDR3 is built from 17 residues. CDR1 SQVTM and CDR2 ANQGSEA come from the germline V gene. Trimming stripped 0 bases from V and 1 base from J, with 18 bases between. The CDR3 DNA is TGCAGCGTTGAAGATGGTCGAAACCGGTTATCCCAAGAGACCCAGTACTTC. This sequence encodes CSVEDGRNRLSQETQYF.

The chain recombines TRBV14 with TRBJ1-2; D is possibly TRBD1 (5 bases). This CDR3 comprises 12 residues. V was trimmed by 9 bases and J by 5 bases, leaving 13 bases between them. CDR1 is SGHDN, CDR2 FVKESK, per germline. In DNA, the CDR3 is TGTGCCAGATGGGACGGGCCGTATGGCTACACCTTC. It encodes CARWDGPYGYTF. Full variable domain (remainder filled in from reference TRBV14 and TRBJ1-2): EAGVTQFPSHSVIEKGQTVTLRCDPISGHDNLYWYRRVMGKEIKFLLHFVKESKQDESGMPNNRFLAERTGGTYSTLKVQPAELEDSGVYFCARWDGPYGYTFGSGTRLTVV.

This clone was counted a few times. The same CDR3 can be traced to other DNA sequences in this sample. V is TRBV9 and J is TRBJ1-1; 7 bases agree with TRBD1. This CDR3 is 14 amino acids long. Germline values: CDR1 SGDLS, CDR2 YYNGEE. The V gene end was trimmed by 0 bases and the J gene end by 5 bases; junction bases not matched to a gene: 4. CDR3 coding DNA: TGTGCCAGCAGCGTAGGGGACAGAGGAACTGAAGCTTTCTTT. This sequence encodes CASSVGDRGTEAFF.

CDR3 in DNA: TGTGCCAGCGGCCCCGGGAGGGCAACCTACGAGCAGTACTTC. This sequence encodes CASGPGRATYEQYF. The chain joins TRBV9 to TRBJ2-7; 8 positions agree with TRBD2. After removal of 7 bases from V and 2 bases from J, the junction contained 8 bases not matched to a gene. The CDR3 sequence is 14 residues long. Germline V lookup: CDR1 SGDLS, CDR2 YYNGEE.

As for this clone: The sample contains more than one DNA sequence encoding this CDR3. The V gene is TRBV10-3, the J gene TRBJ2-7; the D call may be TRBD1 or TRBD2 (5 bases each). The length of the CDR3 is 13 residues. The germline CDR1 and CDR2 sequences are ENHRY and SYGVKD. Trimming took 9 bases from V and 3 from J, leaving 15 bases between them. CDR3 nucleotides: TGTGCCATAGGGGCGGAGGCGATCTACGAGCAGTACTTC. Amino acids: CAIGAEAIYEQYF.

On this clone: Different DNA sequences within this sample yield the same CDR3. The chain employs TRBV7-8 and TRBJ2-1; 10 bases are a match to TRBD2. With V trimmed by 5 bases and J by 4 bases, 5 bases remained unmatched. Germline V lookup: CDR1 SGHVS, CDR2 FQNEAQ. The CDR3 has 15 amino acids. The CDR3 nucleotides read TGTGCCAGCAGCCCCGGACTAGCGGATTACAATGAGCAGTTCTTC. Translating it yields CASSPGLADYNEQFF.

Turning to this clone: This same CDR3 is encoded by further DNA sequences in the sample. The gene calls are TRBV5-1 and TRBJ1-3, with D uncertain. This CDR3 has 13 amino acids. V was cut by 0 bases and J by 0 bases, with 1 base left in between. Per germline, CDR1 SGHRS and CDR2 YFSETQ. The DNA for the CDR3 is TGCGCCAGCAGCTTGGACTCTGGAAACACCATATATTTT. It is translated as CASSLDSGNTIYF. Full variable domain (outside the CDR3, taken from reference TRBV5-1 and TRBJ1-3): KAGVTQTPRYLIKTRGQQVTLSCSPISGHRSVSWYQQTPGQGLQFLFEYFSETQRNKGNFPGRFSGRQFSNSRSEMNVSTLELGDSALYLCASSLDSGNTIYFGEGSWLTVV.

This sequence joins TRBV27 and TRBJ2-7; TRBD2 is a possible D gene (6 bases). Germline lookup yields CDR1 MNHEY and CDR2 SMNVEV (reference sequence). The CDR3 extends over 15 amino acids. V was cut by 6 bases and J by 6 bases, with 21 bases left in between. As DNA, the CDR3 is TGTGCCAGCAGCCGTAGACTAGGAGGTTTTTCCGAGCAGTACTTC. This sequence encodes CASSRRLGGFSEQYF.

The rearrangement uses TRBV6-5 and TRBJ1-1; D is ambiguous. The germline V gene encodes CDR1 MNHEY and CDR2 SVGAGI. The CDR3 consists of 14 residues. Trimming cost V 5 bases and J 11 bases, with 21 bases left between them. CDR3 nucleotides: TGTGCCAGCAGTCCCGGGTCCTCGAGGGTACAGGCTTTCTTT. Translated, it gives CASSPGSSRVQAFF.

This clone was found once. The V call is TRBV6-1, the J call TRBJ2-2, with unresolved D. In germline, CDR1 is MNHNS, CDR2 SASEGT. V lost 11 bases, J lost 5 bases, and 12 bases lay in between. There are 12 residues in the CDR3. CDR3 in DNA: TGTGCCGGCGCGTTTCTAACCGGGGAGCTGTTTTTT. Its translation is CAGAFLTGELFF.

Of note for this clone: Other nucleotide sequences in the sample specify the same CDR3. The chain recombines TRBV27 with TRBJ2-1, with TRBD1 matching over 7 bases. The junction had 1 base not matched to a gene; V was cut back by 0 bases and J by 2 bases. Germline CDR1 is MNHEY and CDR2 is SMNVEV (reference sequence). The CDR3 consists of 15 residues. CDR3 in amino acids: CASSLSGTAYNEQFF. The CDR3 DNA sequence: TGTGCCAGCAGTTTATCTGGGACAGCCTACAATGAGCAGTTCTTC.

In nucleotides, the CDR3 is TGTGCCAGCAGTCAGACCCGGGACAGCCTTCTCTCTGGGGCCAACGTCCTGACTTTC. As protein: CASSQTRDSLLSGANVLTF. This chain uses TRBV27 with TRBJ2-6, with TRBD1 identical over 7 bases. Germline CDR1 and CDR2: MNHEY and SMNVEV (reference sequence). The CDR3 extends over 19 amino acids. With V trimmed by 5 bases and J by 0 bases, 13 bases remained unmatched.

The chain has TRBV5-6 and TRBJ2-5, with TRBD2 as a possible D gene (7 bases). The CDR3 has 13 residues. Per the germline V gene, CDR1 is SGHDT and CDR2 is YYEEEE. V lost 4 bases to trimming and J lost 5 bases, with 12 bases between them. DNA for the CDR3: TGTGCCAGCAGCCCCGAGGGGGGGGAGACCCAGTACTTC. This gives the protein CASSPEGGETQYF.

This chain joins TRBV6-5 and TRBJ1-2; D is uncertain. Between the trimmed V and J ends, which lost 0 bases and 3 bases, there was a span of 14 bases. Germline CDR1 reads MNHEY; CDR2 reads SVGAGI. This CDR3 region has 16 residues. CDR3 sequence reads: CASSYSVGEAYYGYTF. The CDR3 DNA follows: TGTGCCAGCAGTTACTCCGTCGGGGAAGCGTACTATGGCTACACCTTC.

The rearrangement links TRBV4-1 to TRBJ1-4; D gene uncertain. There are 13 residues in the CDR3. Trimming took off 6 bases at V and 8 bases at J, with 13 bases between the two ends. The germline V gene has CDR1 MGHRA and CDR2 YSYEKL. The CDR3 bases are TGCGCCAGCAGAGTCTCCCTTGGGGAAAAACTGTTTTTT. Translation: CASRVSLGEKLFF.

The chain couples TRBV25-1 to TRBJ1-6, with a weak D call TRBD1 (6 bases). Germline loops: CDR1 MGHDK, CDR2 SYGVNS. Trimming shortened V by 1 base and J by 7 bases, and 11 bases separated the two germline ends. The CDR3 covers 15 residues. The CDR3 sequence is CASSEWGAVNSPLHF. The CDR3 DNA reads TGTGCCAGCAGTGAATGGGGGGCAGTGAATTCACCCCTCCACTTT. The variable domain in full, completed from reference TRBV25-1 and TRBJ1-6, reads EADIYQTPRYLVIGTGKKITLECSQTMGHDKMYWYQQDPGMELHLIHYSYGVNSTEKGDLSSESTVSRIRTEHFPLTLESARPSHTSQYLCASSEWGAVNSPLHFGNGTRLTVT.

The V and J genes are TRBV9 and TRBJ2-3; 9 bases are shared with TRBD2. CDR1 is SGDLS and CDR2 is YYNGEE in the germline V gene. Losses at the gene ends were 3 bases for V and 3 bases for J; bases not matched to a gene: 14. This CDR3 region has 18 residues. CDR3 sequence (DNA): TGTGCCAGCAGCGCCCGAGGGGGCGGTAGCGGGAGAACAGATACGCAGTATTTT. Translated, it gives CASSARGGGSGRTDTQYF.

CDR3 DNA sequence: TGTGCCAGTAGTATAGCTGGGGTAAATGAGCAGTTCTTC. This sequence encodes CASSIAGVNEQFF. The V and J genes are TRBV19 and TRBJ2-1, with D uncertain. CDR1 is LNHDA and CDR2 is SQIVND in the germline V gene (reference sequence). V was trimmed by 1 base and J by 7 bases, leaving 8 bases between them. The CDR3 contains 13 residues.

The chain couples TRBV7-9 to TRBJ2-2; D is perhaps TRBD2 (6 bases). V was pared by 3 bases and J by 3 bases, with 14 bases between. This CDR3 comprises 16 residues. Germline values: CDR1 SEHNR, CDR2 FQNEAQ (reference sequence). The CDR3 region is CASSFFLASYTGELFF. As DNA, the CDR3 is TGTGCCAGCAGCTTCTTTCTAGCGAGCTACACCGGGGAGCTGTTTTTT.

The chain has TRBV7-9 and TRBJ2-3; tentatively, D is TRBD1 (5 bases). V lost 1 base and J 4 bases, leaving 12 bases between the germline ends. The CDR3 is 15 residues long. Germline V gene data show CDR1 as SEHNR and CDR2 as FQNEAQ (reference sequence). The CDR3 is CASSLGVGPADTQYF. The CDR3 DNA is TGTGCCAGCAGCTTAGGGGTGGGGCCCGCAGATACGCAGTATTTT. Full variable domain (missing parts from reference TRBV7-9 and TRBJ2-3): DTGVSQNPRHKITKRGQNVTFRCDPISEHNRLYWYRQTLGQGPEFLTYFQNEAQLEKSRLLSDRFSAERPKGSFSTLEIQRTEQGDSAMYLCASSLGVGPADTQYFGPGTRLTVL.

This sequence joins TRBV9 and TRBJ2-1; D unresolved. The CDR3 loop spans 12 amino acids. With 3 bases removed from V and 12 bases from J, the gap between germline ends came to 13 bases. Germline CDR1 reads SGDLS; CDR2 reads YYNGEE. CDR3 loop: CASSAPSTVQFF. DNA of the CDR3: TGTGCCAGCAGCGCCCCCTCGACGGTGCAGTTCTTC.

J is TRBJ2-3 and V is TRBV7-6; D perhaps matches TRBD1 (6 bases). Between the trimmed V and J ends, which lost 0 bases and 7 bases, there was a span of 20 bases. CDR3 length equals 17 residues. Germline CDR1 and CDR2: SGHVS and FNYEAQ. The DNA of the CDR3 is TGTGCCAGCAGCTTAGCGTGGCCAGGGGTTACGGGAAATACGCAGTATTTT. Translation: CASSLAWPGVTGNTQYF. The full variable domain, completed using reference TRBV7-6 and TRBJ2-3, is GAGVSQSPRYKVTKRGQDVALRCDPISGHVSLYWYRQALGQGPEFLTYFNYEAQQDKSGLPNDRFSAERPEGSISTLTIQRTEQRDSAMYRCASSLAWPGVTGNTQYFGPGTRLTVL.

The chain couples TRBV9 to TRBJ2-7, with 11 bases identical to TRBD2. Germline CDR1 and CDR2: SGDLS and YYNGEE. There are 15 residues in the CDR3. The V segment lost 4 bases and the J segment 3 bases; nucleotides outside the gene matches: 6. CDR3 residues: CASSPTSGSNYEQYF. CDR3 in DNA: TGTGCCAGCAGCCCAACTAGCGGGAGTAACTACGAGCAGTACTTC.

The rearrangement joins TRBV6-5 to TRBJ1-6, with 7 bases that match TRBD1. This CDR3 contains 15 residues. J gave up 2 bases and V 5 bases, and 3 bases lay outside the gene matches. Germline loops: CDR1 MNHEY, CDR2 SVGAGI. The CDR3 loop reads CASSIGGAYNSPLHF. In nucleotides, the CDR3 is TGTGCCAGCAGTATAGGGGGCGCCTATAATTCACCCCTCCACTTT.